These T cell receptor beta chains were read from a single sample in a study of T cells in Graves' hyperthyroidism and ophthalmopathy. TCRdb re-called the multiplex PCR reads through MiXCR, storing one row per CDR3 protein. Seen here are 300,000 to 450,000 distinct CDR3 sequences, approximately 13% observed once, and the top ten hold around 21%. The sample consisted of blood. The receptors derive from a man aged 25-45 years with Graves' hyperthyroidism that later progressed to Graves' ophthalmopathy. The conserved cysteine and the conserved F or W are not part of the CDR3 here. Part of the rows lack a size; the others show once, few, many or a class for expanded clones.

V,J,size,CDR3
TRBV12-3/TRBV12-4,TRBJ2-1,many,ASTKSGNEQF
TRBV10-1,TRBJ1-6,many,ASSDQGDSPLH
TRBV19,TRBJ1-6,NA,ASSIMEALSPLH
TRBV20-1,TRBJ1-5,few,SANRGQGGEPQH
TRBV30,TRBJ1-6,few,AWGSTGEYNSPLH
TRBV6-2/TRBV6-3,TRBJ2-7,few,ASSSATGRYEQY
TRBV11-3,TRBJ2-5,few,ASSLMGGGGETQY
TRBV5-1,TRBJ1-5,NA,ASSLVFSTGSNQPQH
TRBV6-6,TRBJ2-2,NA,ASSYSRAVGELF
TRBV30,TRBJ2-7,NA,AWERRSGGYEQY
TRBV7-2,TRBJ2-5,NA,ASSLEGTSGESQY
TRBV29-1,TRBJ2-5,many,SVGPSASRSVGLTQY
TRBV24-1,TRBJ2-2,NA,ATQGTTGELF
TRBV5-1,TRBJ1-4,few,ASSPGTGLSEKLF
TRBV27,TRBJ1-6,NA,ASRRQANSPLH
TRBV19,TRBJ1-4,few,ASSTSGSYNEKLF
TRBV20-1,TRBJ2-7,NA,SAFMPKGSYEQY
TRBV20-1,TRBJ1-2,many,SARGEVNANYGYT
TRBV11-2,TRBJ2-7,many,ASSPRQGKYEQY
TRBV7-9,TRBJ2-5,few,ASIGLWETQY
TRBV6-1,TRBJ1-2,few,ASSGEQGYRRYGYT
TRBV20-1,TRBJ2-7,NA,SARLGQGGDEQY
TRBV7-9,TRBJ2-7,many,ASSPAGGSYEQY
TRBV19,TRBJ1-5,few,ASSSSEQPQH
TRBV12-3/TRBV12-4,TRBJ1-2,many,ASSLHSPSSSYGYT
TRBV7-9,TRBJ2-1,many,ASSFTGHKYNEQF
TRBV24-1,TRBJ1-2,many,ATSGSTGYSNYGYT
TRBV28,TRBJ2-7,NA,ASRAGTREQY
TRBV20-1,TRBJ1-5,few,SARETLINQPQH
TRBV7-9,TRBJ2-2,NA,ATRGTGGTGELF
TRBV6-1,TRBJ1-5,many,ASGSGFNQPQH
TRBV11-2,TRBJ2-7,many,ASSPHLDRGNPYEQY
TRBV5-1,TRBJ2-6,many,ASSLLSSGANVLT
TRBV4-1,TRBJ1-1,NA,ASSQDTGNTEAF
TRBV2,TRBJ2-7,many,ASKWEQYYEQY
TRBV5-1,TRBJ1-5,NA,ASSLVPGAEQPQH
TRBV13,TRBJ2-3,NA,ASSLGPRRGGSDTQY
TRBV12-5,TRBJ1-5,many,ASGLLGQVNQPQH
TRBV11-1,TRBJ2-1,many,ASSFGLAGVDEQF
TRBV10-2,TRBJ2-3,few,ASSDRWDRVADTQY
TRBV27,TRBJ1-1,many,ASSSQGTIEAF
TRBV19,TRBJ1-6,few,ASSAASGTSNSPLH
TRBV7-3,TRBJ1-1,many,ASSLFRSTEAF
TRBV28,TRBJ2-1,once,ASNPSGRENEQF
TRBV28,TRBJ2-7,NA,ASSFGSLWAYEQY
TRBV20-1,TRBJ2-7,many,SARDSAGVFYEQY
TRBV5-1,TRBJ2-1,many,ASSPGGASGEQF
TRBV12-3/TRBV12-4,TRBJ2-1,NA,ASSLRREYHNEQF
TRBV5-1,TRBJ2-2,NA,ASSPIAGNTGELF
TRBV30,TRBJ2-7,NA,AWSRSYEQY
TRBV19,TRBJ2-1,few,ASSIDGTGGDEQF
TRBV3-1,TRBJ2-7,many,ASSQDLREGQY
TRBV7-6,TRBJ2-1,many,ASSEDRESHEQF
TRBV27,TRBJ1-1,many,ASQKQGNTEAF